This T cell receptor beta chain was captured by sequencing in a study of CD8 T cells in ankylosing spondylitis. Whole-study findings and limits: Clones linked to disease were reported to show significant enrichment in matched ankylosing spondylitis synovial fluid. The study identified a TCR beta motif of under ten highly homologous variants that appeared characteristic of ankylosing spondylitis blood. Prior work had noted some motif variants in reactive arthritis blood and synovial fluid.

Trimming cost V 3 bases and J 0 bases, with 15 bases left between them. This CDR3 spans 16 amino acids. CDR1 is SQVTM and CDR2 is ANQGSEA in the germline V gene. Comment on this clonotype: Its antigen is still unknown.

TCRdb ran MiXCR on the 5' RACE reads and lists one entry per CDR3 protein. The sample lists around 150,000 distinct CDR3 sequences; roughly 34% were seen once. The chain has TRBV29-1 and TRBJ2-1; the D is unclear. Input material: synovial fluid, either unsorted or a sorted T cell fraction (not recorded which). The TCR was taken from a male donor with ankylosing spondylitis. CDR3 sequence: CSVDRWQISSYNEQFF. The CDR3 DNA sequence: TGCAGCGTTGATCGGTGGCAGATAAGCTCCTACAATGAGCAGTTCTTC.